This TCR beta chain was documented in a study of stem cell transplantation in POMP-related autoinflammatory disease. Study as a whole: The study hypothesized thymoproteasome defects skew the TRB repertoire via impaired CD8+ selection. After transplant, neutrophils and platelets showed 100% graft donor chimerism through one year.

On this clone itself: Its antigen remains unidentified.

Only in-frame clones appear in the TCRdb table, and some are missing; sequencing was by immunoSEQ multiplex PCR. The sample carries about 2,200 clones, about nine tenths recorded once. The CDR3 is made up of 13 amino acids. Germline V lookup: CDR1 SGHRS, CDR2 YFSETQ. V lost 4 bases, J lost 6 bases, and 4 bases stayed unmatched. Study-wide points: In patients with PRAID, every analyzed T-cell subset tended to show lower diversity and higher clonality. Fewer unique TRB V-J gene pairings were identified in patients with PRAID.

The TCR was taken from a human patient with POMP-related autoinflammation and immune dysregulation (PRAID). The T cells may come from the graft donor. V is TRBV5-1 and J is TRBJ1-2; TRBD1 agrees at 9 bases. Here the sequenced sample was Tregs from PBMCs, taken after stem cell transplantation. CDR3 coding DNA: TGCGCCAGCAGCCGAGGGACAGGGCATGGCTACACCTTC. Protein sequence: CASSRGTGHGYTF. The whole variable domain, remainder taken from reference TRBV5-1 and TRBJ1-2, is KAGVTQTPRYLIKTRGQQVTLSCSPISGHRSVSWYQQTPGQGLQFLFEYFSETQRNKGNFPGRFSGRQFSNSRSEMNVSTLELGDSALYLCASSRGTGHGYTFGSGTRLTVV.